Shown below are 26 T cell receptor beta chains from a single sample sequenced in a study of cytomegalovirus exposure and HLA in healthy donors. Method: immunoSEQ multiplex PCR; TCRdb's copy keeps in-frame clones and lacks some. The sample yields 120,000 to 150,000 clones, roughly 92% seen once. The sequenced sample consisted of PBMCs. These receptors originate from a young man in good health and CMV-seronegative.

This clone was seen once. The chain uses TRBV5-5 and TRBJ1-2; D is possibly TRBD1 (6 bases). The CDR3 is 14 amino acids. The V gene's germline CDR1 is SGHKS and CDR2 YYEKEE (reference sequence). The germline V and J ends were trimmed by 5 bases and 4 bases, with 15 bases remaining between them. The CDR3 coding sequence is TGTGCCAGCAGGGGTTCAGGGGACATCTATGGCTACACCTTC. Its translation is CASRGSGDIYGYTF.

This chain connects TRBV5-6 to TRBJ2-1; no definite D call. This CDR3 has 12 residues. V was pared by 1 base and J by 6 bases, with 5 bases between. The V gene's germline CDR1 is SGHDT and CDR2 YYEEEE. CDR3 residues: CASSLYSNEQFF. CDR3 bases: TGTGCCAGCAGCTTGTACTCCAATGAGCAGTTCTTC.

V is TRBV5-1 and J is TRBJ2-6; a weak D match, TRBD2 (5 bases). The CDR3 contains 21 residues. V gave up 5 bases and J gave up 4 bases, with 31 bases separating them. Germline V lookup: CDR1 SGHRS, CDR2 YFSETQ. Here the CDR3 reads CASSSTPNFQVSSGGANVLTF. In DNA, the CDR3 is TGCGCCAGCAGTTCGACACCAAACTTTCAGGTTTCCTCGGGAGGGGCCAACGTCCTGACTTTC.

The chain couples TRBV19 to TRBJ2-3; 8 bases align to TRBD1. With V trimmed by 5 bases and J by 3 bases, 7 bases remained unmatched. Germline V lookup: CDR1 LNHDA, CDR2 SQIVND (reference sequence). The CDR3 totals 15 residues. For the CDR3, the DNA is TGTGCCAGTAGTCTACGACAGGGGTCAACAGATACGCAGTATTTT. It is translated as CASSLRQGSTDTQYF.

The rearrangement joins TRBV18 to TRBJ2-7, with TRBD1 identical over 11 bases. The V and J ends lost 3 bases and 2 bases, in that order; junction bases with no gene match: 3. In germline, CDR1 is KGHSH, CDR2 LQKENI. CDR3 length: 15 residues. The CDR3 DNA is TGTGCCAGCTCACCGGGACAGGGGGTCACCTACGAGCAGTACTTC. This codes for CASSPGQGVTYEQYF.

Comment on this clone: Additional DNA sequences in this sample encode the identical CDR3. The chain joins TRBV6-5 to TRBJ1-1; the D gene is possibly TRBD1 (5 bases). With 2 bases removed from V and 0 bases from J, the gap between germline ends came to 7 bases. The CDR3 has 14 amino acids. Germline CDR1 is MNHEY and CDR2 is SVGAGI. CDR3 residues: CASSYRGMNTEAFF. The CDR3 DNA follows: TGTGCCAGCAGTTACAGGGGAATGAACACTGAAGCTTTCTTT.

This chain links TRBV19 with TRBJ1-1; maybe TRBD1 (6 bases). Germline CDR1 is LNHDA and CDR2 is SQIVND (reference sequence). This CDR3 comprises 14 residues. V lost 3 bases to trimming and J lost 8 bases, with 16 bases between them. The CDR3 nucleotides are TGTGCCAGTAGTATTGGGGGCCTCGGCTTGGAAGCTTTCTTT. Residues: CASSIGGLGLEAFF.

The chain carries TRBV10-2 and TRBJ2-1; perhaps TRBD2 as D (6 bases). The CDR3 is 11 amino acids. The germline V gene has CDR1 WSHSY and CDR2 SAAADI. Deletions cut 8 bases from V and 10 bases from J, with 12 bases between. The CDR3 sequence: CASGGGREQFF. The CDR3 DNA follows: TGCGCCAGCGGAGGTGGGAGGGAGCAGTTCTTC.

This clone was seen only once. This rearrangement joins TRBV11-2 to TRBJ2-5; D is unclear. CDR1 is SGHAT and CDR2 is FQNNGV in the germline V gene. The CDR3 runs 14 residues. Trimming cost V 1 base and J 3 bases, with 9 bases left between them. CDR3 amino acids: CASSLVASKETQYF. As DNA, the CDR3 is TGTGCCAGCAGCTTAGTAGCCAGTAAAGAGACCCAGTACTTC. The complete variable domain, with remaining parts taken from reference TRBV11-2 and TRBJ2-5, reads EAGVAQSPRYKIIEKRQSVAFWCNPISGHATLYWYQQILGQGPKLLIQFQNNGVVDDSQLPKDRFSAERLKGVDSTLKIQPAKLEDSAVYLCASSLVASKETQYFGPGTRLLVL.

Only a few counts were recorded for this clone. The chain employs TRBV6-5 and TRBJ1-2, with D possibly being TRBD1 (6 bases). The length of the CDR3 is 10 residues. The V end was cut by 11 bases, the J end by 8 bases, with 12 bases between. Germline V gene lookup returns CDR1 MNHEY and CDR2 SVGAGI. In nucleotides, the CDR3 is TGTGCCGTGAGGGGGAGCGGCTACACCTTC. Translating gives CAVRGSGYTF.

V usage is TRBV2 and J usage is TRBJ2-5, with 9 positions matching TRBD2. Trimming at V came to 1 base and at J to 5 bases, leaving 2 bases not matched to a gene. The germline gives CDR1 SNHLY, CDR2 FYNNEI. The CDR3 sequence is 14 residues long. In nucleotides, the CDR3 is TGTGCCAGCAGTGAAGTTAGCGGGAGTGAGACCCAGTACTTC. This sequence encodes CASSEVSGSETQYF.

The chain employs TRBV2 and TRBJ1-1; 8 nucleotides agree with TRBD1. The V segment lost 3 bases and the J segment 0 bases; nucleotides outside the gene matches: 3. The length of the CDR3 is 15 residues. Germline V lookup: CDR1 SNHLY, CDR2 FYNNEI. The CDR3 DNA is TGTGCCAGCAGTGACCGGACAGGGATGAACACTGAAGCTTTCTTT. This sequence encodes CASSDRTGMNTEAFF.

This chain uses TRBV28 with TRBJ2-1, with D unresolved. CDR1 is MDHEN and CDR2 is SYDVKM in the germline V gene. V was clipped by 5 bases and J by 4 bases, with 9 bases between them. This CDR3 region has 13 residues. The CDR3, as DNA: TGTGCCAGCAGTCCTCGTTTTTACAATGAGCAGTTCTTC. It specifies CASSPRFYNEQFF.

The chain uses TRBV29-1 and TRBJ1-1; TRBD1 matches 9 bases. The germline V gene encodes CDR1 SQVTM and CDR2 ANQGSEA. With V trimmed by 7 bases and J by 1 base, 4 bases remained unmatched. The CDR3 has 13 residues. As DNA, the CDR3 is TGCAGCGCCCAGACAGGGGGGAACACTGAAGCTTTCTTT. Its translation is CSAQTGGNTEAFF.

This clone was picked up a small number of times. This sequence joins TRBV5-4 and TRBJ1-2; D not certain. The V end was cut by 1 base, the J end by 5 bases, with 6 bases between. Germline V gene data show CDR1 as SGHNT and CDR2 as YYREEE (reference sequence). The CDR3 runs 12 residues. The CDR3 nucleotides are TGTGCCAGCAGCTTGTTCGGGTATGGCTACACCTTC. It is translated as CASSLFGYGYTF. Based on the CDR3 plus reference TRBV5-4 and TRBJ1-2, the full variable domain is ETGVTQSPTHLIKTRGQQVTLRCSSQSGHNTVSWYQQALGQGPQFIFQYYREEENGRGNFPPRFSGLQFPNYSSELNVNALELDDSALYLCASSLFGYGYTFGSGTRLTVV.

The sample holds one count of this clone. V gene TRBV6-1 combines with J gene TRBJ1-5, with TRBD1 matching over 7 bases. After removal of 5 bases from V and 7 bases from J, the junction contained 8 bases not matched to a gene. Germline CDR1 reads MNHNS; CDR2 reads SASEGT. The CDR3 sequence is 14 residues long. Written as DNA, the CDR3 is TGTGCCAGCAGTCGGACAGGTGCCGGGCAGCCCCAGCATTTT. The encoded protein is CASSRTGAGQPQHF.

A single count supports this clone. The rearrangement uses TRBV6-1 and TRBJ2-7; TRBD1 aligns across 8 bases. Per the germline V gene, CDR1 is MNHNS and CDR2 is SASEGT. J gave up 5 bases and V 6 bases, and 6 bases lay outside the gene matches. This CDR3 region has 13 residues. CDR3 loop: CASSSQQGDEQYF. In nucleotides, the CDR3 is TGTGCCAGCAGCTCTCAACAGGGGGACGAGCAGTACTTC.

The V call is TRBV5-1, the J call TRBJ2-1, with 7 bases lining up with TRBD2. Germline-derived CDR1 and CDR2 are SGHRS and YFSETQ. The CDR3 extends over 15 amino acids. Trimming took 2 bases from V and 5 from J; bases not matched to a gene: 7. CDR3 DNA: TGCGCCAGCAGCTTTGGCCTAGCGGTTAACAATGAGCAGTTCTTC. It encodes CASSFGLAVNNEQFF.

This sequence joins TRBV9 and TRBJ2-1; the D is unclear. V was pared by 0 bases and J by 8 bases, with 9 bases between. Germline CDR1 SGDLS, CDR2 YYNGEE. This CDR3 spans 13 amino acids. CDR3 in DNA: TGTGCCAGCAGCGTAGTTTGGGCAGATGAGCAGTTCTTC. Its translation is CASSVVWADEQFF.

This clone has only one observation. This chain links TRBV13 with TRBJ2-5, with TRBD1 matching over 8 bases. The J segment lost 5 bases and the V segment lost 4 bases, leaving 9 bases of the junction unmatched. The CDR3 is made up of 15 amino acids. Germline V gives CDR1 PRHDT, CDR2 FYEKMQ (reference sequence). The DNA of the CDR3 is TGTGCCAGCAGCTCCTTTCGGACAGGGCGCGAGACCCAGTACTTC. Its protein is CASSSFRTGRETQYF.

J is TRBJ2-7 and V is TRBV6-5; 8 nucleotides match TRBD2. This CDR3 contains 15 residues. J lost 3 bases, V lost 2 bases, and 6 bases had no gene match. Per germline, CDR1 MNHEY and CDR2 SVGAGI. CDR3 residues: CASSYDDGTSYEQYF. The DNA of the CDR3 is TGTGCCAGCAGTTACGACGACGGGACTAGCTACGAGCAGTACTTC.

This chain uses TRBV18 with TRBJ2-2, with TRBD1 as a possible D gene (5 bases). V shed 0 bases and J shed 3 bases, with 11 bases lying between them. The CDR3 runs 16 residues. CDR1 and CDR2 (germline): KGHSH, LQKENI. This CDR3 reads CASSPPVGQDTGELFF. CDR3 DNA sequence: TGTGCCAGCTCACCACCCGTGGGGCAGGACACCGGGGAGCTGTTTTTT.

The rearrangement joins TRBV6-1 to TRBJ1-2; D is uncertain. Germline assignment: CDR1 MNHNS and CDR2 SASEGT. The V gene lost 0 bases and the J gene lost 8 bases, with 31 bases spanning the gap. The CDR3 runs 20 residues. The CDR3 coding sequence is TGTGCCAGCAGTGAAGCGCTTATCTCGCTTCGTGACGGGAATAAGCCCGGCTACACCTTC. This codes for CASSEALISLRDGNKPGYTF.

As DNA, the CDR3 is TGCGCCAGCAGTCCCACGGACAGGGGAGGACCCGAGCAGTACGTC. Amino acids: CASSPTDRGGPEQYV. The chain is built from TRBV23-1 and TRBJ2-7; 9 bases agree with TRBD1. TRBV23-1 is an ORF, and what it does is uncertain. This CDR3 comprises 15 residues. With 4 bases clipped from V and 6 bases from J, the junction kept 10 bases outside the gene matches.

V and J are TRBV2 and TRBJ1-4; 9 bases agree with TRBD1. CDR1 SNHLY and CDR2 FYNNEI come from the germline V gene. The CDR3 length is 15 residues. J gave up 8 bases and V 6 bases, and 10 bases lay outside the gene matches. CDR3 region: CASRPTGGGREKLFF. CDR3 sequence (DNA): TGTGCCAGCAGGCCCACAGGGGGCGGCCGAGAAAAACTGTTTTTT.

V gene TRBV7-3 combines with J gene TRBJ2-5; D remains ambiguous. The V end lost 5 bases, the J end lost 4 bases, and 20 bases lay between the germline ends. CDR3 length equals 16 residues. The germline CDR1 and CDR2 sequences are SGHTA and FQGTGA. In DNA form, the CDR3 reads TGTGCCAGCAGCCCAAGAGGTCCAGCCGCTATAGAGACCCAGTACTTC. It specifies CASSPRGPAAIETQYF.